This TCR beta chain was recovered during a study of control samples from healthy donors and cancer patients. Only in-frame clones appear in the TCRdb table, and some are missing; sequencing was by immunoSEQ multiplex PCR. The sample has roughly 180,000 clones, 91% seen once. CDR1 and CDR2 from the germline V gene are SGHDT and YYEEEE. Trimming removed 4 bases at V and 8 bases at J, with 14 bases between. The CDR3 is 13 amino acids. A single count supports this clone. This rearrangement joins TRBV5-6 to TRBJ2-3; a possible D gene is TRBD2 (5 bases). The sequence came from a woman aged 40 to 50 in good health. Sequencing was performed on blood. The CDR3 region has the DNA TGTGCCAGCAGCGCATCACCTAGCCCTACGCAGTATTTT. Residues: CASSASPSPTQYF.